Below, 28 T cell receptor beta chains from the same sample are listed, as sequenced in a study of T cells in Graves' hyperthyroidism and ophthalmopathy. Amplification targeted TCR beta CDR3 regions from RNA transcripts. Researchers ran a first-round RT-PCR on the TCR CDR3 using the HTBI primer set. TCRdb re-analysed the multiplex PCR reads in MiXCR, keeping a single row per CDR3 protein. The sample has about 520,000 distinct CDR3 sequences; 24% are singletons. The sequenced material came from blood. The receptors originated from a woman in her thirties with Graves' ophthalmopathy.

The chain has TRBV2 and TRBJ2-2; D gene unclear. The CDR3 totals 11 residues. Germline CDR1 is SNHLY and CDR2 is FYNNEI. The V and J ends lost 8 bases and 5 bases respectively, with 6 bases between them. The CDR3: CASQTTGELFF. The CDR3 DNA is TGTGCCAGCCAGACTACCGGGGAGCTGTTTTTT.

In its sample, this clonotype was seen a few times. The chain couples TRBV7-9 to TRBJ1-1; unclear D gene. CDR3 length: 14 residues. The germline V gene has CDR1 SEHNR and CDR2 FQNEAQ (reference sequence). V lost 1 base and J 5 bases, leaving 11 bases between the germline ends. Here the CDR3 reads CASSLEGLSTEAFF. CDR3 sequence (DNA): TGTGCCAGCAGCTTAGAGGGTCTCTCGACTGAAGCTTTCTTT.

This clonotype has a single count. The chain has TRBV6-1 and TRBJ2-2; tentatively, D is TRBD2 (5 bases). The V gene's germline CDR1 is MNHNS and CDR2 SASEGT. This CDR3 spans 15 amino acids. V was pared by 6 bases and J by 3 bases, with 14 bases between. CDR3 bases: TGTGCCAGCAGGGTCGGGATTACAGACACCGGGGAGCTGTTTTTT. Its translation: CASRVGITDTGELFF.

Many counts were recorded for this clonotype. The chain is built from TRBV15 and TRBJ2-7; TRBD1 aligns across 8 bases. Germline V CDR1 and CDR2: LNHNV, YYDKDF (reference sequence). The CDR3 covers 13 residues. V dropped 1 base and J dropped 6; count of bases not matched to a gene: 2. The CDR3 nucleotides are TGTGCCACCAGCAGAGGACAGGGGATCGAGCAGTACTTC. It codes for CATSRGQGIEQYF.

The genes are TRBV4-2 and TRBJ1-2; D is uncertain. Germline CDR1 is LGHNA and CDR2 is YNFKEQ. There are 14 residues in the CDR3. The V end was cut by 0 bases, the J end by 8 bases, with 13 bases between. The CDR3 DNA sequence: TGTGCCAGCAGCCAAGATTTCCCGGGTTCGGGCTACACCTTC. Translation gives CASSQDFPGSGYTF.

This clonotype was found a few times. One end of the junction fails to match germline, which may point to a read error. The chain uses TRBV19 and TRBJ1-1; tentative D call: TRBD1 (6 bases). Germline V CDR1 and CDR2: LNHDA, SQIVND (reference sequence). This CDR3 comprises 15 residues. As DNA, the CDR3 is TGTGCCAGTAGTATCCGTGGACAGCCGAACATTGAAGCTTTCTTT. This gives the protein CASSIRGQPNIEAFF.

This clonotype was counted many times. The genes are TRBV11-2 and TRBJ2-2; no clear D gene. Looked up from germline, CDR1 is SGHAT and CDR2 is FQNNGV. Trimming removed 4 bases at V and 5 bases at J, with 8 bases between. There are 13 residues in the CDR3. CDR3: CASSSTFTGELFF. Here the CDR3 DNA reads TGTGCCAGCAGCTCGACGTTTACCGGGGAGCTGTTTTTT.

A few counts support this clonotype. J is TRBJ2-7 and V is TRBV6-5; 8 bases align to TRBD2. Germline values: CDR1 MNHEY, CDR2 SVGAGI. J gave up 1 base and V 6 bases, and 5 bases lay outside the gene matches. This CDR3 contains 14 residues. CDR3 loop: CASRTGGGSYEQYF. The CDR3, as DNA: TGTGCCAGCAGGACCGGGGGGGGGTCCTACGAGCAGTACTTC.

This chain links TRBV6-2 or TRBV6-3 with TRBJ1-3, with D hard to call. Trimming removed 6 bases at V and 2 bases at J, with 26 bases between. There are 19 residues in the CDR3. From germline, CDR1 is MNHEY and CDR2 SVGEGT. The CDR3: CASRIYSGSVSAAGNTIYF. The CDR3 region has the DNA TGTGCCAGCAGAATATACAGCGGATCCGTCTCTGCTGCTGGAAACACCATATATTTT.

This rearrangement joins TRBV6-2 or TRBV6-3 to TRBJ1-2; 9 bases match TRBD1. This CDR3 has 15 amino acids. The V gene's germline CDR1 is MNHEY and CDR2 SVGEGT. V lost 4 bases, J lost 4 bases, and 7 bases stayed unmatched. The CDR3 loop reads CASSSWTGVSYGYTF. CDR3 nucleotides: TGTGCCAGCAGTTCCTGGACAGGGGTGTCCTATGGCTACACCTTC.

This clonotype was counted ten times or more. V is TRBV20-1 and J is TRBJ1-1; D gene ambiguous. Trimming shortened V by 6 bases and J by 2 bases, and 16 bases separated the two germline ends. The CDR3 totals 14 residues. Germline assignment: CDR1 DFQATT and CDR2 SNEGSKA (reference sequence). The CDR3 DNA is TGCAGTGCAAGCACCCCCCCGGGTAACACTGAAGCTTTCTTT. Amino acids: CSASTPPGNTEAFF.

This clonotype was recorded a few times. The chain is built from TRBV10-3 and TRBJ2-4, with 7 positions matching TRBD2. CDR3 size: 17 residues. With V trimmed by 4 bases and J by 1 base, 10 bases remained unmatched. Germline V gene sequence: CDR1 ENHRY, CDR2 SYGVKD. CDR3 sequence: CAISVGTSDFAKNIQYF. CDR3 nucleotide sequence: TGTGCCATCAGTGTGGGTACTAGCGACTTTGCCAAAAACATTCAGTACTTC.

Many counts were recorded for this clonotype. The chain recombines TRBV3-1 with TRBJ2-5, with a tentative D call TRBD2 (6 bases). CDR1 LGHDT and CDR2 YNNKEL come from the germline V gene (reference sequence). CDR3 size: 14 residues. V was cut by 2 bases and J by 3 bases, with 10 bases left in between. CDR3 residues: CASSQRVAEETQYF. The DNA of the CDR3 is TGTGCCAGCAGCCAACGTGTAGCGGAAGAGACCCAGTACTTC.

The J gene is TRBJ2-7, the V gene TRBV11-2; D is perhaps TRBD1 (6 bases). This CDR3 region has 16 residues. Germline V gene data show CDR1 as SGHAT and CDR2 as FQNNGV. V was pared by 2 bases and J by 0 bases, with 14 bases between. The CDR3 sequence: CASSLRAGADSYEQYF. DNA of the CDR3: TGTGCCAGCAGCTTAAGGGCAGGGGCGGACTCCTACGAGCAGTACTTC.

This clonotype was detected many times. The chain combines TRBV6-1 with TRBJ2-5, with a tentative D call TRBD2 (6 bases). Trimming shortened V by 6 bases and J by 2 bases, and 22 bases separated the two germline ends. Germline V gives CDR1 MNHNS, CDR2 SASEGT. CDR3 length equals 17 residues. The CDR3 reads CASRPNPGLSLQETQYF. As DNA, the CDR3 is TGTGCCAGCAGACCCAACCCGGGACTCTCACTGCAAGAGACCCAGTACTTC.

This clonotype is a singleton in its sample. The V call is TRBV15, the J call TRBJ2-5; perhaps TRBD2 as D (5 bases). The CDR3 covers 13 residues. The V and J ends lost 1 base and 9 bases respectively, with 12 bases between them. Germline-derived CDR1 and CDR2 are LNHNV and YYDKDF (reference sequence). The CDR3 is CATSRVIEEAQYF. The CDR3 nucleotides are TGTGCCACCAGCAGAGTGATCGAGGAGGCCCAGTACTTC.

This clonotype has ten or more counts. This rearrangement joins TRBV2 to TRBJ1-1, with a tentative D call TRBD1 (5 bases). The V gene lost 6 bases and the J gene lost 2 bases, with 13 bases spanning the gap. The germline V gene has CDR1 SNHLY and CDR2 FYNNEI. This CDR3 comprises 14 residues. The CDR3 region has the DNA TGTGCCAGCAGCATACGGACAACCAACACTGAAGCTTTCTTT. Its translation: CASSIRTTNTEAFF.

V usage is TRBV27 and J usage is TRBJ2-7; 7 nucleotides match TRBD2. In germline, CDR1 is MNHEY, CDR2 SMNVEV (reference sequence). CDR3 size: 14 residues. The junction had 4 bases not matched to a gene; V was cut back by 3 bases and J by 2 bases. In nucleotides, the CDR3 is TGTGCCAGCAGTTTTGGGACTACTCCCTACGAGCAGTACTTC. The encoded protein is CASSFGTTPYEQYF.

This clonotype was seen many times. The rearrangement uses TRBV29-1 and TRBJ2-5, with D perhaps TRBD1 (6 bases). This CDR3 is 16 amino acids long. The germline gives CDR1 SQVTM, CDR2 ANQGSEA. Deletions cut 0 bases from V and 2 bases from J, with 16 bases between. The CDR3 DNA is TGCAGCGTTGAAGATGAAAAGGACAGATTACAAGAGACCCAGTACTTC. This encodes CSVEDEKDRLQETQYF.

This clonotype turned up a few times. The rearrangement joins TRBV18 to TRBJ2-5; no firm D call. This CDR3 has 14 amino acids. V gave up 3 bases and J gave up 4 bases, with 12 bases separating them. Germline V CDR1 and CDR2: KGHSH, LQKENI. CDR3 region: CASSPWTQPETQYF. CDR3 bases: TGTGCCAGCTCACCTTGGACCCAGCCAGAGACCCAGTACTTC.

A remark on this clonotype: This may come from a read error, since a much larger clone is one base off. This chain links TRBV6-1 with TRBJ1-1; the D gene is possibly TRBD1 (5 bases). V was clipped by 5 bases and J by 4 bases, with 20 bases between them. The CDR3 extends over 16 amino acids. CDR1 MNHNS and CDR2 SASEGT come from the germline V gene. This CDR3 is CASSQTRRRGSTEAFF. DNA of the CDR3: TGTGCCAGCAGTCAGACCCGACGGCGGGGGTCCACTGAAGCTTTCTTT.

The table lists this clonotype with many counts. The CDR3 DNA follows: TGTGCCAGTACCCCTGACAGGTACACTGAAGCTTTCTTT. Translated: CASTPDRYTEAFF. The chain combines TRBV19 with TRBJ1-1; tentative D call: TRBD1 (6 bases). Trimming pared 7 bases from V and 3 bases from J, leaving 12 bases between. The length of the CDR3 is 13 residues. CDR1 and CDR2 (germline): LNHDA, SQIVND (reference sequence).

At least ten counts were recorded for this clonotype. This sequence joins TRBV27 and TRBJ1-1; 9 nucleotides align to TRBD1. This CDR3 is 14 amino acids long. Trimming at V came to 5 bases and at J to 7 bases, leaving 8 bases not matched to a gene. CDR1 is MNHEY and CDR2 is SMNVEV in the germline V gene (reference sequence). CDR3 nucleotide sequence: TGTGCCAGCAGTGAGGGGGACAGGGTTTATGAAGCTTTCTTT. Protein sequence: CASSEGDRVYEAFF.

This clonotype was detected ten times or more. This chain links TRBV19 with TRBJ2-7; 7 positions match TRBD1. Trimming removed 6 bases from V and 2 bases from J; junction bases left unmatched: 7. Germline lookup yields CDR1 LNHDA and CDR2 SQIVND (reference sequence). CDR3 length: 14 residues. The CDR3 is CASRSTGWPYEQYF. The CDR3 region has the DNA TGTGCCAGTAGATCGACAGGGTGGCCCTACGAGCAGTACTTC.

This clonotype was counted at least ten times. The V gene is TRBV30, the J gene TRBJ1-5; D is ambiguous. In germline, CDR1 is GTSNPN, CDR2 SVGIG (reference sequence). The CDR3 contains 14 residues. V lost 2 bases and J lost 4, with 12 bases in between. Here the CDR3 DNA reads TGTGCCTGGAGTAGAGGGTTCGGGAATCAGCCCCAGCATTTT. It codes for CAWSRGFGNQPQHF.

J is TRBJ2-7 and V is TRBV29-1; 11 bases are shared with TRBD2. Germline V gene data show CDR1 as SQVTM and CDR2 as ANQGSEA. The CDR3 is made up of 14 amino acids. The ends lost 4 bases at V and 3 bases at J; junction bases unmatched: 5. CDR3 loop: CSVAGLAVRYEQYF. In DNA, the CDR3 is TGCAGCGTTGCGGGACTAGCGGTTCGCTACGAGCAGTACTTC.

The V and J genes are TRBV6-1 and TRBJ2-7, with D perhaps TRBD1 (5 bases). Germline lookup yields CDR1 MNHNS and CDR2 SASEGT. With 6 bases removed from V and 6 bases from J, the gap between germline ends came to 21 bases. The CDR3 loop spans 15 amino acids. Here the CDR3 reads CASRPLSTAFREQYF. The CDR3 DNA follows: TGTGCCAGCAGACCCCTCTCGACAGCCTTCCGCGAGCAGTACTTC.

The chain links TRBV6-2 or TRBV6-3 to TRBJ2-1; 9 bases fit TRBD2. Germline trimming cut 2 bases from V and 2 bases from J; bases unmatched to any gene: 1. In germline, CDR1 is MNHEY, CDR2 SVGEGT. This CDR3 is 15 amino acids long. For the CDR3, the DNA is TGTGCCAGCAGTTACGGCGGGGGGGCCTACAATGAGCAGTTCTTC. Translating gives CASSYGGGAYNEQFF.